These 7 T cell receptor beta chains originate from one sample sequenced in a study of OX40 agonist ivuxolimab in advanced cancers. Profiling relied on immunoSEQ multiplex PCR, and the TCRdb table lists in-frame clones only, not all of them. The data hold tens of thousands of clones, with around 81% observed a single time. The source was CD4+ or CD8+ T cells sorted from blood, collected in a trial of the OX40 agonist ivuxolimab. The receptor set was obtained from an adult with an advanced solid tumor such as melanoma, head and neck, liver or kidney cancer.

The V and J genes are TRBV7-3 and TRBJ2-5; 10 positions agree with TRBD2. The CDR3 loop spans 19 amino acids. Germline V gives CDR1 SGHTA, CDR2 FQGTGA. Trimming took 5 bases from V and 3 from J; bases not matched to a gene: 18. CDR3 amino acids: CASSEASGGAPYKEETQYF. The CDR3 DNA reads TGTGCCAGCAGCGAAGCTAGCGGGGGAGCACCCTACAAAGAAGAGACCCAGTACTTC.

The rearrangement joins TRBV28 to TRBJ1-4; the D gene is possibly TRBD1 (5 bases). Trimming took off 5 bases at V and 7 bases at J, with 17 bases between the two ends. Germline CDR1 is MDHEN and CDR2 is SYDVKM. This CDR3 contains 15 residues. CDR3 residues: CASSLKSGMSEKLFF. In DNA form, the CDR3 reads TGTGCCAGCAGTCTAAAATCAGGGATGAGTGAAAAACTGTTTTTT.

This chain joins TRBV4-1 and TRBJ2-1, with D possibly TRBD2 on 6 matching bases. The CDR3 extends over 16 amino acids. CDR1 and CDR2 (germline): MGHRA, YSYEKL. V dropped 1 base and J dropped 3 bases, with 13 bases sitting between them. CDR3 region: CASSQGLSGYYNEQFF. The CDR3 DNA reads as TGCGCCAGCAGCCAAGGGTTAAGCGGGTACTACAATGAGCAGTTCTTC.

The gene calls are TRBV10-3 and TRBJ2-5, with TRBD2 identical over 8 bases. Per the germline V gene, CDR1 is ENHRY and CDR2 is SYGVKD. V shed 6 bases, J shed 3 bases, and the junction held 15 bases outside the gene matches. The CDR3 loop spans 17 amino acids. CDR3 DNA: TGTGCCATCAGCCCAATGGGGTGGGGTAGCGGGGAAGAGACCCAGTACTTC. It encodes CAISPMGWGSGEETQYF.

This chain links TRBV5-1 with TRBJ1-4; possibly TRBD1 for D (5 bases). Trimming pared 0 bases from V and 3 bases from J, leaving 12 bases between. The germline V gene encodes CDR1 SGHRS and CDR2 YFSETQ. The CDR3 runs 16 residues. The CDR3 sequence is CASSLGTIGANEKLFF. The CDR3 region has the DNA TGCGCCAGCAGCTTGGGGACGATAGGGGCTAATGAAAAACTGTTTTTT.

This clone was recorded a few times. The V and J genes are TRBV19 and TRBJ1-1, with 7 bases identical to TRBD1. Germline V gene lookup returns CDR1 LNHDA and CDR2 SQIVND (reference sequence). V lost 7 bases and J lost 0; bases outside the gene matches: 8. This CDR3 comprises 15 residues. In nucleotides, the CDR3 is TGTGCCAGTAAGACCAGGGGGACCATGAACACTGAAGCTTTCTTT. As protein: CASKTRGTMNTEAFF.

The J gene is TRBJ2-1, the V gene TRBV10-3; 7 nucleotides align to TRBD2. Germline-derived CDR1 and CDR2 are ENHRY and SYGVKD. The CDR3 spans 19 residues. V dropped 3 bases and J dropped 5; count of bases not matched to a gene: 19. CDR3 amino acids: CAISDPIHLLSGVNNEQFF. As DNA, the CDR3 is TGTGCCATCAGTGACCCGATTCACCTACTAAGCGGGGTGAACAATGAGCAGTTCTTC.